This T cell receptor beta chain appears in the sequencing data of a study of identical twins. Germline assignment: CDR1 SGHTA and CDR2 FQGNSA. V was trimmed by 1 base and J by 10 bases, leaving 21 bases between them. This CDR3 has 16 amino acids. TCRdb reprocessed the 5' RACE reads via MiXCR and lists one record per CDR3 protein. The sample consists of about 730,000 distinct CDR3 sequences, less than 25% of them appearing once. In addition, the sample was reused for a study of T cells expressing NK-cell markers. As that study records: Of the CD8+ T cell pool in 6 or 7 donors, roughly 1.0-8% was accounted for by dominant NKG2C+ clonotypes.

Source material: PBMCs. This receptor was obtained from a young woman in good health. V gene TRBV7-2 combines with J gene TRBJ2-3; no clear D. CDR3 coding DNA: TGTGCCAGCAGCTTAGGGAAGGGCCGAGGTGCGACATCGCAGTATTTT. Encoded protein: CASSLGKGRGATSQYF.